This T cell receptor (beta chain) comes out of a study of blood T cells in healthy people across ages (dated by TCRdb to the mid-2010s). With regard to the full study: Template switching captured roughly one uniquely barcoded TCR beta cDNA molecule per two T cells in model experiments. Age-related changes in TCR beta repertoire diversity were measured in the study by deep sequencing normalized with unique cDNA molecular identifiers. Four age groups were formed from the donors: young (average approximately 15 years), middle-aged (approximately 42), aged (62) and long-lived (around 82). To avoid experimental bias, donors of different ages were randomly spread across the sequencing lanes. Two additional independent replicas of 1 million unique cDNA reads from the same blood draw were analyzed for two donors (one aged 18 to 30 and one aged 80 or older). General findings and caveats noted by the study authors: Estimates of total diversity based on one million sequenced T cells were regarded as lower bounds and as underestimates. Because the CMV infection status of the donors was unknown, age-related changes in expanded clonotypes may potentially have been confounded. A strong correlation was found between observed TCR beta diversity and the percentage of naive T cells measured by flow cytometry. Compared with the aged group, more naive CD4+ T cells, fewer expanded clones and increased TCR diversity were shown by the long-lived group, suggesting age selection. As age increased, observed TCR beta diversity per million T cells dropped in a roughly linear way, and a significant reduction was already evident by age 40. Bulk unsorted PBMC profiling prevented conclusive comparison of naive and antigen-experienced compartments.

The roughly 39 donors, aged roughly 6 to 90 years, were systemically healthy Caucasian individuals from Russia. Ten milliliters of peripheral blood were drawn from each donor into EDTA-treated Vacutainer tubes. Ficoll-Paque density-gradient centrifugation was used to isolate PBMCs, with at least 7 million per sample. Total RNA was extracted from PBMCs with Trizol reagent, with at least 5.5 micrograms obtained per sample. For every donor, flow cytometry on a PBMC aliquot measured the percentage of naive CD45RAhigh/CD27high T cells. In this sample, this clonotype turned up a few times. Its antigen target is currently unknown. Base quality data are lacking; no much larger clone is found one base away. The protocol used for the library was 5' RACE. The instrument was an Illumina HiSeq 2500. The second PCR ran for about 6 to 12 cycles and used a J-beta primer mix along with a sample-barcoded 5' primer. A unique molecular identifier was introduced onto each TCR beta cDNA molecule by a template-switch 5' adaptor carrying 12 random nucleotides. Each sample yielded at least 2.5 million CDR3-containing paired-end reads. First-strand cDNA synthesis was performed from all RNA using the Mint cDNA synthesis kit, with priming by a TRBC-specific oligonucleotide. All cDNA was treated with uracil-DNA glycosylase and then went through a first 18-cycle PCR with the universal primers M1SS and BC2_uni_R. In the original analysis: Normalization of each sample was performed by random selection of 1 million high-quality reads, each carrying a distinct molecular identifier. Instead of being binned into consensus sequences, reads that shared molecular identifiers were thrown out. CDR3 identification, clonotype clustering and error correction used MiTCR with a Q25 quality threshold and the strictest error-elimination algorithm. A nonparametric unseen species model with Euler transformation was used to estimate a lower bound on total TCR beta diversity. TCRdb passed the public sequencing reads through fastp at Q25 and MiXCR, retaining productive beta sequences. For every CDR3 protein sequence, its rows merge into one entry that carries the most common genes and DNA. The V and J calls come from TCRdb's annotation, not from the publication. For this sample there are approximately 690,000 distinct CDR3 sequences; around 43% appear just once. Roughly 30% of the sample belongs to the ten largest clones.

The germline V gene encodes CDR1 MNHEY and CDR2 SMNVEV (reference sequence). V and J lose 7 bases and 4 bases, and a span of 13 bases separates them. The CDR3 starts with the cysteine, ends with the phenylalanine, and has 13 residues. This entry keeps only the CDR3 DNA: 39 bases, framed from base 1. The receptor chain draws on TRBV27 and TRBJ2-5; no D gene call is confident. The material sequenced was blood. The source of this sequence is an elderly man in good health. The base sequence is TGTGCCAGCAACTCCGACCGGTCAGAGACCCAGTACTTC. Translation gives CASNSDRSETQYF.